Listed here are 19 T cell receptor beta chains from one sample, sequenced in a study of T cell responses to AZD1222 COVID-19 vaccine. Assay used: immunoSEQ multiplex PCR; TCRdb lists only in-frame clones, some missing. The table lists about 130,000 clones, 65% to 90% of them singletons. Material: peripheral blood, obtained 28 days after the second dose of the MenACWY control vaccine. The receptors here all came from an adult who received the MenACWY meningococcal vaccine as a control.

The chain uses TRBV5-1 and TRBJ2-5; 8 bases agree with TRBD2. Germline trimming cut 1 base from V and 5 bases from J; bases unmatched to any gene: 10. CDR3 length: 16 residues. Germline CDR1 SGHRS, CDR2 YFSETQ. The CDR3 nucleotides are TGCGCCAGCAGCTTGAGAGGCCTAGCGGGCGCCGAGACCCAGTACTTC. Its protein product is CASSLRGLAGAETQYF.

The chain couples TRBV11-1 to TRBJ2-1; D gene uncertain. CDR1 and CDR2 (germline): SGHAT, FQDESV (reference sequence). Trimming cost V 6 bases and J 6 bases, with 15 bases left between them. This CDR3 is built from 14 residues. The chain's CDR3 is CASRDPRVGNEQFF. The CDR3 nucleotides read TGTGCCAGCAGAGACCCCCGGGTGGGCAATGAGCAGTTCTTC.

This clone has a handful of counts. V gene TRBV6-1 combines with J gene TRBJ1-5; D might be TRBD1 (5 bases). V lost 4 bases and J lost 7, with 20 bases in between. Germline V gene sequence: CDR1 MNHNS, CDR2 SASEGT. This CDR3 contains 16 residues. The CDR3 protein is CASSVQPGRVGQPQHF. CDR3 nucleotides: TGTGCCAGCAGTGTCCAGCCGGGCAGGGTAGGCCAGCCCCAGCATTTT.

The J gene is TRBJ1-1, the V gene TRBV9; D perhaps matches TRBD1 (5 bases). The CDR3 totals 14 residues. Germline CDR1 is SGDLS and CDR2 is YYNGEE. The germline V and J ends were trimmed by 3 bases and 3 bases, with 12 bases remaining between them. The CDR3 bases are TGTGCCAGCAGCGGAGTCAGGGAGGACACTGAAGCTTTCTTT. This gives the protein CASSGVREDTEAFF.

The rearrangement joins TRBV19 to TRBJ1-4, with D unclear. Trimming pared 2 bases from V and 8 bases from J, leaving 6 bases between. The CDR3 length is 12 residues. The germline CDR1 and CDR2 sequences are LNHDA and SQIVND (reference sequence). DNA of the CDR3: TGTGCCAGTAGTATATCGGGAGAAAAACTGTTTTTT. This gives the protein CASSISGEKLFF.

This clone was counted a few times. The chain is built from TRBV18 and TRBJ2-5; D is perhaps TRBD1 (5 bases). V lost 0 bases and J 4 bases, leaving 15 bases between the germline ends. From germline, CDR1 is KGHSH and CDR2 LQKENI. The CDR3 has 16 residues. This CDR3 reads CASSPPSTGRGETQYF. The CDR3 nucleotides are TGTGCCAGCTCACCACCGAGTACAGGTCGTGGAGAGACCCAGTACTTC. The full variable domain, with the rest looked up from reference TRBV18 and TRBJ2-5, is NAGVMQNPRHLVRRRGQEARLRCSPMKGHSHVYWYRQLPEEGLKFMVYLQKENIIDESGMPKERFSAEFPKEGPSILRIQQVVRGDSAAYFCASSPPSTGRGETQYFGPGTRLLVL.

The V gene is TRBV6-5, the J gene TRBJ2-5; 7 bases match TRBD1. V gave up 10 bases and J gave up 4 bases; unmatched junction bases: 12. CDR1 MNHEY and CDR2 SVGAGI come from the germline V gene. The CDR3 is made up of 14 amino acids. CDR3 sequence: CATLTGAKGETQYF. In DNA, the CDR3 is TGTGCCACCCTTACAGGGGCGAAAGGAGAGACCCAGTACTTC.

The gene calls are TRBV5-1 and TRBJ1-1, with D perhaps TRBD1 (5 bases). There are 13 residues in the CDR3. Per germline, CDR1 SGHRS and CDR2 YFSETQ. With 5 bases removed from V and 11 bases from J, the gap between germline ends came to 19 bases. The CDR3 sequence is CASRVGAAADAFF. DNA of the CDR3: TGCGCCAGCAGGGTCGGGGCGGCGGCCGATGCTTTCTTT.

The chain carries TRBV7-2 and TRBJ2-7; D might be TRBD1 (6 bases). V dropped 2 bases and J dropped 0 bases, with 14 bases sitting between them. CDR1 is SGHTA and CDR2 is FQGNSA in the germline V gene. The CDR3 runs to 16 residues. The CDR3 DNA is TGTGCCAGCAGCTTATCCCCACAGGGTTTCTCCTACGAGCAGTACGTC. It codes for CASSLSPQGFSYEQYV.

The CDR3: CASSPGGRGSEQYF. CDR3 coding DNA: TGTGCCAGCTCACCCGGGGGCAGGGGGTCCGAGCAGTACTTC. This chain joins TRBV18 and TRBJ2-7; possible D gene TRBD1, 7 bases. Trimming removed 3 bases from V and 6 bases from J, with 15 bases in between. Germline V gene data show CDR1 as KGHSH and CDR2 as LQKENI. This CDR3 contains 14 residues. The variable domain in full, with the rest retrieved from reference TRBV18 and TRBJ2-7, is NAGVMQNPRHLVRRRGQEARLRCSPMKGHSHVYWYRQLPEEGLKFMVYLQKENIIDESGMPKERFSAEFPKEGPSILRIQQVVRGDSAAYFCASSPGGRGSEQYFGPGTRLTVT.

The rearrangement uses TRBV9 and TRBJ2-3; TRBD2 might be the D (6 bases). Germline values: CDR1 SGDLS, CDR2 YYNGEE. The V end was cut by 6 bases, the J end by 3 bases, with 11 bases between. The CDR3 is 13 residues long. This CDR3 is CASNGGITDTQYF. The CDR3 region has the DNA TGTGCCAGCAACGGCGGGATTACAGATACGCAGTATTTT.

The CDR3 DNA sequence: TGTGCCAGCAGCTCCAGACTCAACTACGAGCAGTACGTC. Protein sequence: CASSSRLNYEQYV. V usage is TRBV5-5 and J usage is TRBJ2-7; D gene unclear. Trimming left V 3 bases short and J 3 bases short, with 10 bases between. This CDR3 spans 13 amino acids. CDR1 is SGHKS and CDR2 is YYEKEE in the germline V gene (reference sequence).

The V call is TRBV6-1, the J call TRBJ2-2; 9 nucleotides line up with TRBD2. V gave up 5 bases and J gave up 5 bases; unmatched junction bases: 9. This CDR3 has 16 amino acids. Germline CDR1 is MNHNS and CDR2 is SASEGT. Written as DNA, the CDR3 is TGTGCCAGCAGTCAAGTAGCGGGAGATTGGACCGGGGAGCTGTTTTTT. Protein sequence: CASSQVAGDWTGELFF.

The chain has TRBV7-6 and TRBJ2-2; D is possibly TRBD1 (5 bases). From germline, CDR1 is SGHVS and CDR2 FNYEAQ. The V end lost 1 base, the J end lost 0 bases, and 9 bases lay between the germline ends. The CDR3 totals 16 residues. The CDR3 coding sequence is TGTGCCAGCAGCTTAGAGACAGTCGCGAACACCGGGGAGCTGTTTTTT. Translation gives CASSLETVANTGELFF.

CDR3: CASSEQYRGLQPQHF. The CDR3 nucleotides read TGTGCCAGCAGTGAGCAATACAGGGGGCTTCAGCCCCAGCATTTT. V usage is TRBV2 and J usage is TRBJ1-5; the match to TRBD1 covers 9 bases. The V and J ends lost 3 bases and 6 bases, in that order; junction bases with no gene match: 6. This CDR3 region has 15 residues. Germline V CDR1 and CDR2: SNHLY, FYNNEI.

This rearrangement joins TRBV6-2 or TRBV6-3 to TRBJ2-5, with TRBD2 matching over 12 bases. Germline assignment: CDR1 MNHEY and CDR2 SVGEGT. V was clipped by 5 bases and J by 2 bases; unmatched bases: 3. The CDR3 sequence is 15 residues long. The CDR3 DNA reads TGTGCCAGCAGTCTCGGACTAGCGGGACAAGAGACCCAGTACTTC. Translation gives CASSLGLAGQETQYF.

The chain has TRBV5-5 and TRBJ2-5; 9 nucleotides match TRBD1. Trimming removed 4 bases from V and 5 bases from J; junction bases left unmatched: 9. Germline CDR1 and CDR2: SGHKS and YYEKEE (reference sequence). The CDR3 length is 15 residues. The CDR3 DNA reads as TGTGCCAGCAGCACCATTACAGGGGGCGGGGAGACCCAGTACTTC. Translation: CASSTITGGGETQYF.

This rearrangement joins TRBV14 to TRBJ1-2; D is possibly TRBD1 (5 bases). V lost 1 base, J lost 8 bases, and 14 bases lay in between. The germline CDR1 and CDR2 sequences are SGHDN and FVKESK. The CDR3 covers 14 residues. DNA for the CDR3: TGTGCCAGCAGCCAAGGCAGGGCCTATCGGGGCTACACCTTC. As protein: CASSQGRAYRGYTF.

The chain recombines TRBV28 with TRBJ1-2; D is ambiguous. V was clipped by 5 bases and J by 4 bases, with 20 bases between them. This CDR3 is 16 amino acids long. Germline V gene data show CDR1 as MDHEN and CDR2 as SYDVKM. The CDR3 DNA reads TGTGCCAGCAGTACCACCGCGGCAGAAGTAAGCTATGGCTACACCTTC. Protein product: CASSTTAAEVSYGYTF.